The T cell receptor (beta chain) described here comes from a study of blood T cell repertoires in COVID-19. Study-level information: The United States, Italy and Spain were the sources of the acute and convalescent COVID-19 samples. Sample material is recorded as cDNA or gDNA derived from T cells, B-cell-depleted T cells, or PBMCs.

In the original workflow: Amplification from reference gene primers served as the basis for estimated nucleated cell counts. Data came from immunoSEQ multiplex PCR; TCRdb stores just in-frame clones and leaves some out. The V and J calls and clone size come from that table; D and trimming were worked out from the DNA. The sample lists 300,000 to 450,000 clones; about 85% were seen once. The CDR3 contains 13 residues. The V end was cut by 6 bases, the J end by 4 bases, with 12 bases between. Germline assignment: CDR1 SNHLY and CDR2 FYNNEI. Sequenced sample: peripheral blood. The TCR comes from a woman under 30 with acute or convalescent COVID-19. The rearrangement links TRBV2 to TRBJ1-1; maybe TRBD1 (5 bases). Here the CDR3 DNA reads TGTGCCAGCAGCCTTAGACAGTTCACTGAAGCTTTCTTT. Translation: CASSLRQFTEAFF.